This T cell receptor (beta chain) was recovered during a study of PD-L1 blockade in urothelial cancer (TCRdb year 2017). About the study as a whole: Every patient began therapy in the mid-2010s and was given atezolizumab 1,200 mg intravenously every 3 weeks. A median of approximately 140,000 T cells and some 90,000 unique TCRs was obtained from blood samples, and a median clonality of approximately 0.077 was observed. Some ten patients reached durable clinical benefit, while around 19 patients did not. Pretreatment blood TCR-seq was available for fewer than 30 patients, at least one posttreatment blood collection was obtained for approximately 25 patients, and tumor TCR-seq was available for approximately 25 patients. Progression-free survival longer than 6 months counted as durable clinical benefit, and TCR features were additionally tested against both progression-free and overall survival. Somatic, immune and clinical correlates of response to PD-L1 blockade with atezolizumab in urothelial cancer were the focus of an exploratory multi-omic analysis. Patients had an ECOG performance status of 0 or 1 and had received between 0 and 3 prior chemotherapy regimens. In the same patients, pretreatment tumors underwent whole exome sequencing and RNA sequencing in addition to TCR sequencing. About nine tenths of the roughly 30 patients were males with bladder-origin urothelial cancer, and about 65% of the roughly 30 reported a prior smoking history. Blood samples were analyzed at two time points: 3 weeks after treatment start (second dose) and 6 weeks after treatment start. Pretreatment tumor samples and matched peripheral blood, collected serially before and after atezolizumab treatment, underwent TCR sequencing.

The paper as a whole reports these results and caveats: Because of the small sample size (n ≈ 31) and the many exploratory analyses performed, the results are intended to be regarded as hypothesis-generating. Improved progression-free and overall survival was associated with having pretreatment peripheral blood TCR clonality below the median. Patients with durable benefit showed greater expansion of tumor-associated TCR clones in peripheral blood 3 weeks after starting treatment (n ≈ 23, p = 0.022).

Synthetic TCR analog templates were spiked into each PCR so that absolute template abundance could be estimated from read counts. The immunoSEQ assay used bias-controlled V and J gene primers to amplify TCRbeta CDR3 regions from genomic DNA. Sequencing of rearranged TCRbeta segments was performed at approximately 20X coverage. The study's own analysis went as follows. Sequencing errors were corrected by clustering and CDR3s were annotated against IMGT to assign V, D and J genes. Only productive TCRbeta rearrangements were used in downstream analyses, excluding out-of-frame or stop-codon sequences. Clonality was calculated as one minus the Shannon entropy normalized by the log of the number of unique productive sequences. Clones differing between time points or between blood and tumor were identified by Fisher's exact test with Benjamini-Hochberg correction at adjusted p below 0.01. TCRdb retrieved this table from immuneACCESS and kept in-frame rearrangements only. Not all clones are present; in checked studies, unresolved V genes account for under half, and no reason is known for the remainder. V, J and clone size were drawn from that table, and D and trimming were deduced from the DNA. This sample comprises tens of thousands of clones, 65% to 90% of them detected only once. Jointly, the top ten make up roughly 33% of the sample.

In regard to this clone: Its antigen is unknown. Per-base quality was not reported, and no clone a single base away is much larger than it.

The cohort included under 35 patients with locally advanced or metastatic urothelial carcinoma who were treated at Memorial Sloan Kettering on a trial protocol. Peripheral blood mononuclear cells were collected from each patient pretreatment and during treatment, giving between 1 and 8 total time points per patient. The Qiagen DNeasy Blood extraction kit was used to purify genomic DNA from total PBMCs and tumor samples. Collected pretreatment and during treatment, PBMCs were isolated and stored as previously described. The CDR3, cysteine through phenylalanine, is 17 amino acids long. Just CDR3 DNA is preserved here, 51 bases in frame from base 1. The germline V end is reduced by 4 bases and the J end by 0 bases; junction bases left unmatched: 8. Sequences SGHAT (CDR1) and FQDESV (CDR2) are obtained from the germline V gene (reference sequence).

The chain is encoded by TRBV11-1 joined to TRBJ1-2; 10 middle bases align to TRBD1. Sequences were derived from PBMCs, sampled around atezolizumab (anti-PD-L1) treatment. The TCR was taken from a man in his sixties with urothelial cancer. For the CDR3, the sequence is CASSSLDRGPTNYGYTF. In nucleotide form, the sequence is TGTGCCAGCAGCTCCCTAGACAGGGGGCCAACTAACTATGGCTACACCTTC.